A selection of T cell receptor beta chains follows, all from one sample in a study of OX40 agonist ivuxolimab in advanced cancers. Data came from immunoSEQ multiplex PCR; TCRdb stores just in-frame clones and leaves some out. The profile shows fewer than 55,000 clones, around 89% of them singletons. Material: CD4+ or CD8+ T cells sorted from blood, obtained in a trial of the OX40 agonist ivuxolimab. The receptor source for this set is an adult with an advanced solid tumor such as melanoma, head and neck, liver or kidney cancer. The CDR3 runs from the conserved cysteine through the conserved F or W. Each record gives: V gene, J gene, clone size, D gene, CDR3 protein, CDR3 DNA. The D gene is left open where the match is weak. Clone size is shown for a subset of rows, as once, few, many or a class of expanded clone.

>TRBV2|TRBJ1-2|once|TRBD1
CASTEQGRYGYTF
TGTGCCAGCACTGAACAGGGGCGATATGGCTACACCTTC
>TRBV4-1|TRBJ1-4|-|TRBD1
CASSPGQGPRGEKLFF
TGCGCCAGCAGCCCCGGACAGGGGCCCCGTGGTGAAAAACTGTTTTTT
>TRBV2|TRBJ1-4|-|-
CANRIQTDNEKLFF
TGTGCCAACCGGATACAGACAGATAATGAAAAACTGTTTTTT
>TRBV5-4|TRBJ2-1|-|-
CASSLGRSSYNEQFF
TGTGCCAGCAGCTTGGGCAGGTCCTCCTACAATGAGCAGTTCTTC
>TRBV6-1|TRBJ1-2|-|-
CASSSGAPYGYTF
TGTGCCAGCAGTAGTGGGGCCCCCTATGGCTACACCTTC
>TRBV19|TRBJ2-7|-|TRBD2
CASSTDGTSGSRYEQYF
TGTGCCAGTAGTACGGATGGGACTAGCGGGAGTCGGTACGAGCAGTACTTC
>TRBV7-9|TRBJ2-5|-|-
CASSLRGPGTSQETQYF
TGTGCCAGCAGCTTAAGAGGTCCAGGGACTTCACAAGAGACCCAGTACTTC
>TRBV4-1|TRBJ2-5|-|TRBD1
CASSQKTGRETQYF
TGCGCCAGCAGCCAGAAGACAGGGCGGGAGACCCAGTACTTC
>TRBV4-2|TRBJ2-7|-|-
CASSPRDGSSYEQYF
TGTGCCAGCAGCCCCCGGGACGGAAGCTCCTACGAGCAGTACTTC
>TRBV2|TRBJ2-3|-|TRBD2
CASSGLAGGTDTQYF
TGTGCCAGCAGTGGTCTAGCGGGAGGCACAGATACGCAGTATTTT
>TRBV5-6|TRBJ1-1|-|-
CASRAGLLHTEAFF
TGTGCCAGCAGGGCGGGGCTCCTTCACACTGAAGCTTTCTTT
>TRBV6-5|TRBJ2-3|-|-
CASSYGGSTDTQYF
TGTGCCAGCAGTTACGGGGGGAGCACAGATACGCAGTATTTT
>TRBV11-3|TRBJ2-5|few|TRBD1
CASSLHSGTGLETQYF
TGTGCCAGCAGCCTTCACTCCGGGACAGGGCTGGAGACCCAGTACTTC
>TRBV5-4|TRBJ2-7|-|TRBD1
CASSLVGQGLREQYF
TGTGCCAGCAGCTTAGTGGGACAGGGGTTGAGAGAGCAGTACTTC
>TRBV4-1|TRBJ2-1|-|-
CASSPGTKTLRWNEQFF
TGCGCCAGCAGCCCCGGGACGAAGACTCTGAGGTGGAATGAGCAGTTCTTC
>TRBV6-5|TRBJ1-1|once|TRBD1
CASRQQGDTEAFF
TGTGCCAGCAGGCAACAGGGGGACACTGAAGCTTTCTTT
>TRBV4-3|TRBJ2-2|-|TRBD1
CASSQDFRDRVSGELFF
TGCGCCAGCAGCCAAGATTTCCGGGACAGGGTTTCCGGGGAGCTGTTTTTT
>TRBV2|TRBJ1-1|once|-
CASSYRSTSFTNTEAFF
TGTGCCAGCAGTTACCGTTCCACAAGCTTTACTAACACTGAAGCTTTCTTT
>TRBV2|TRBJ1-1|-|-
CASSEDRDGSVTEAFF
TGTGCCAGCAGTGAAGACCGAGATGGATCAGTCACTGAAGCTTTCTTT
>TRBV25-1|TRBJ2-7|-|-
CASSPGTLGLSYEQYF
TGTGCCAGCAGTCCGGGGACGTTGGGGTTAAGTTACGAGCAGTACTTC
>TRBV4-3|TRBJ1-2|few|TRBD1
CASSVAGQGSVYGYTF
TGCGCCAGCAGCGTAGCCGGACAGGGGTCAGTCTATGGCTACACCTTC
>TRBV28|TRBJ1-2|-|TRBD1
CASSSYRQGGFYGYTF
TGTGCCAGCAGTTCGTACAGACAGGGGGGCTTCTATGGCTACACCTTC
>TRBV11-2|TRBJ2-7|-|-
CASSLAFASNEQYF
TGTGCCAGCAGCTTAGCCTTCGCCAGCAACGAGCAGTACTTC
>TRBV7-3|TRBJ1-1|-|-
CASSLEGSTEAFF
TGTGCCAGCAGCTTAGAGGGATCCACTGAAGCTTTCTTT
>TRBV7-2|TRBJ2-2|few|-
CASSLREGTGELFF
TGTGCCAGCAGCTTAAGGGAAGGAACCGGGGAGCTGTTTTTT
>TRBV30|TRBJ1-4|-|-
CAWSSRWDEKLFF
TGTGCCTGGAGTTCGAGGTGGGATGAAAAACTGTTTTTT
>TRBV19|TRBJ2-2|-|-
CASSISIGELFF
TGTGCCAGTAGTATAAGCATCGGGGAGCTGTTTTTT
>TRBV15|TRBJ2-3|-|-
CATSRDQIPDTQYF
TGTGCCACCAGCAGAGATCAAATTCCTGATACGCAGTATTTT
>TRBV28|TRBJ2-1|-|TRBD1
CASSFGGQGYNEQFF
TGTGCCAGCAGTTTTGGCGGACAGGGCTACAATGAGCAGTTCTTC
>TRBV13|TRBJ1-4|-|-
CASSRGAPGEKLFF
TGTGCCAGCAGCCGAGGGGCGCCGGGTGAAAAACTGTTTTTT
>TRBV6-6|TRBJ2-7|once|TRBD1
CASSPGTGLEQYF
TGTGCCAGCAGTCCTGGGACAGGCCTCGAGCAGTACTTC
>TRBV7-3|TRBJ1-3|-|TRBD1
CASSLRGQEVNTIYF
TGTGCCAGCAGCTTAAGGGGACAGGAGGTAAACACCATATATTTT
>TRBV2|TRBJ1-2|-|TRBD1
CASRVGQSYGYTF
TGTGCCAGCAGGGTGGGACAGAGCTATGGCTACACCTTC